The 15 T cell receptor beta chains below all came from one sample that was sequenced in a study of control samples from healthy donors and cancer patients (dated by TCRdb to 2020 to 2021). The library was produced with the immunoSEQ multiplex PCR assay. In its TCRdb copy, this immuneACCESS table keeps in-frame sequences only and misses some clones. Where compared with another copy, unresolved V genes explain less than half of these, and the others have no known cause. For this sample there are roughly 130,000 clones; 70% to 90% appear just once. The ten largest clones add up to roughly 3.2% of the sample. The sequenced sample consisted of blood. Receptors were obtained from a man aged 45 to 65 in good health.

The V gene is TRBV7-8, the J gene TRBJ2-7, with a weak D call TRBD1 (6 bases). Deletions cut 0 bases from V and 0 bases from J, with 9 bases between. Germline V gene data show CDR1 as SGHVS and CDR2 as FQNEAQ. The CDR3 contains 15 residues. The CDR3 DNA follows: TGTGCCAGCAGCTTAGCGGCAGGGGTCTCCTACGAGCAGTACTTC. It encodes CASSLAAGVSYEQYF.

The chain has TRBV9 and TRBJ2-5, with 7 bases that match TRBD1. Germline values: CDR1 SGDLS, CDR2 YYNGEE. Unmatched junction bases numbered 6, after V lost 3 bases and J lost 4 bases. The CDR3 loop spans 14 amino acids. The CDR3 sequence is CASSAYTGVETQYF. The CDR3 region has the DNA TGTGCCAGCAGCGCATATACAGGGGTAGAGACCCAGTACTTC.

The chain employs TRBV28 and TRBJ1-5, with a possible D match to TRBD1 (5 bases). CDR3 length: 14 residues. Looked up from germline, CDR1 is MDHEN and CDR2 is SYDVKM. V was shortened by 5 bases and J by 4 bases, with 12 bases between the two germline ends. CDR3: CASSTQVMNQPQHF. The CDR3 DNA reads TGTGCCAGCAGTACACAGGTTATGAATCAGCCCCAGCATTTT.

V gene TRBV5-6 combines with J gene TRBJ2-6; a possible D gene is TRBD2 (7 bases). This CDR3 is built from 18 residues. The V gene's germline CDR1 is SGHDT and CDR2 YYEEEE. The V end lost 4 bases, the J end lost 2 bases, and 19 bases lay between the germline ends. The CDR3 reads CASSRRGAFGPGANVLTF. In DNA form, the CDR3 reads TGTGCCAGCAGCCGTCGGGGGGCGTTCGGTCCTGGGGCCAACGTCCTGACTTTC.

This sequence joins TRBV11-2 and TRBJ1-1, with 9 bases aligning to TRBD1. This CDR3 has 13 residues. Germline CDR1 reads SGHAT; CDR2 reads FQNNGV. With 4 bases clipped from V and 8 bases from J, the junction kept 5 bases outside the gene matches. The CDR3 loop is CASSSIGTGEAFF. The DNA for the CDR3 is TGTGCCAGCAGCTCCATCGGGACAGGGGAAGCTTTCTTT.

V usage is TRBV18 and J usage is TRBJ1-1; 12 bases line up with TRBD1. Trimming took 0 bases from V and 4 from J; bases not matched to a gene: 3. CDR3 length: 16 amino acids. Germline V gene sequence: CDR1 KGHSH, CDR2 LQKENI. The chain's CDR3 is CASSPPLGQGATEAFF. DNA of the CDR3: TGTGCCAGCTCACCACCTCTGGGACAGGGGGCCACTGAAGCTTTCTTT.

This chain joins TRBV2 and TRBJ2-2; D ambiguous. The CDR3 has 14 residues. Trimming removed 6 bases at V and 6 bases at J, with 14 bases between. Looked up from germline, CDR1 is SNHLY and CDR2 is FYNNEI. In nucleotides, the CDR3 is TGTGCCAGCAGATCCGGCCTTGGGGCCGGGGAGCTGTTTTTT. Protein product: CASRSGLGAGELFF.

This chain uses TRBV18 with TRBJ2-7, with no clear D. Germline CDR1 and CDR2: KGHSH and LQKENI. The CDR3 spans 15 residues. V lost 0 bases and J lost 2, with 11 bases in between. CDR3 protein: CASSPPGQTTYEQYF. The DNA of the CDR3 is TGTGCCAGCTCACCACCAGGTCAGACGACCTACGAGCAGTACTTC.

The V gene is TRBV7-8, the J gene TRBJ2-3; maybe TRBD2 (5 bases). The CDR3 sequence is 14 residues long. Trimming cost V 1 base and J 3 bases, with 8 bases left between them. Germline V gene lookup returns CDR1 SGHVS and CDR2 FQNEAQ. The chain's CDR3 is CASSLGENTDTQYF. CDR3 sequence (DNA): TGTGCCAGCAGCTTAGGGGAGAATACAGATACGCAGTATTTT.

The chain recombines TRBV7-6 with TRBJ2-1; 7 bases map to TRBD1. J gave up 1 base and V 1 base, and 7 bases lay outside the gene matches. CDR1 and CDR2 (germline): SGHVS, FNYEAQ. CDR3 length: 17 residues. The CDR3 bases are TGTGCCAGCAGCTTAGGAGGGGGCGTAAGGTCCTACAATGAGCAGTTCTTC. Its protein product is CASSLGGGVRSYNEQFF.

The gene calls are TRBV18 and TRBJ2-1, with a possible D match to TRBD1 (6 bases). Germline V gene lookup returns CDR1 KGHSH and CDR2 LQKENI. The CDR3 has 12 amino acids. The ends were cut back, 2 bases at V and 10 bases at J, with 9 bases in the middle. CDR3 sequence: CASSPFGTEQFF. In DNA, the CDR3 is TGTGCCAGCTCACCATTCGGGACAGAGCAGTTCTTC. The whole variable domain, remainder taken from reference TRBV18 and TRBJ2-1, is NAGVMQNPRHLVRRRGQEARLRCSPMKGHSHVYWYRQLPEEGLKFMVYLQKENIIDESGMPKERFSAEFPKEGPSILRIQQVVRGDSAAYFCASSPFGTEQFFGPGTRLTVL.

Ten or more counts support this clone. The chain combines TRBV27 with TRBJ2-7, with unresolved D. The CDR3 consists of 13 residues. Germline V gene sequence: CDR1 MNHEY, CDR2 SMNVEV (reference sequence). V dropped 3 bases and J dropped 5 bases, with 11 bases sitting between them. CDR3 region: CASSFQRLDEQYF. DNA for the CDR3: TGTGCCAGCAGTTTCCAACGTTTGGACGAGCAGTACTTC.

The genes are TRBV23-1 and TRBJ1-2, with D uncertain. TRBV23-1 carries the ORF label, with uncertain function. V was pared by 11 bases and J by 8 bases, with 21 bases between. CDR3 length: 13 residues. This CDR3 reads CALPRVGLRGYTF. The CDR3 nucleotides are TGCGCCTTACCAAGGGTCGGGCTACGGGGCTACACCTTC.

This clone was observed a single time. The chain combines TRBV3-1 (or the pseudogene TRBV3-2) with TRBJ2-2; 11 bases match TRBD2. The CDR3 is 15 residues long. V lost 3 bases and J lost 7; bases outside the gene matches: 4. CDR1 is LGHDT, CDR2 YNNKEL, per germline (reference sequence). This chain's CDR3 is CASSHATSGGGELFF. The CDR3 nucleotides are TGTGCCAGCAGCCATGCCACTAGCGGGGGCGGGGAGCTGTTTTTT.

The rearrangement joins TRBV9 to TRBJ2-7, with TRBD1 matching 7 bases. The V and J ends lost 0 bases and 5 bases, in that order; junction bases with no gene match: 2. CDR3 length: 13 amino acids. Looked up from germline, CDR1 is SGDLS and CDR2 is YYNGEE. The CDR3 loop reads CASSVEQGNEQYF. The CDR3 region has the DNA TGTGCCAGCAGCGTAGAACAGGGGAACGAGCAGTACTTC.